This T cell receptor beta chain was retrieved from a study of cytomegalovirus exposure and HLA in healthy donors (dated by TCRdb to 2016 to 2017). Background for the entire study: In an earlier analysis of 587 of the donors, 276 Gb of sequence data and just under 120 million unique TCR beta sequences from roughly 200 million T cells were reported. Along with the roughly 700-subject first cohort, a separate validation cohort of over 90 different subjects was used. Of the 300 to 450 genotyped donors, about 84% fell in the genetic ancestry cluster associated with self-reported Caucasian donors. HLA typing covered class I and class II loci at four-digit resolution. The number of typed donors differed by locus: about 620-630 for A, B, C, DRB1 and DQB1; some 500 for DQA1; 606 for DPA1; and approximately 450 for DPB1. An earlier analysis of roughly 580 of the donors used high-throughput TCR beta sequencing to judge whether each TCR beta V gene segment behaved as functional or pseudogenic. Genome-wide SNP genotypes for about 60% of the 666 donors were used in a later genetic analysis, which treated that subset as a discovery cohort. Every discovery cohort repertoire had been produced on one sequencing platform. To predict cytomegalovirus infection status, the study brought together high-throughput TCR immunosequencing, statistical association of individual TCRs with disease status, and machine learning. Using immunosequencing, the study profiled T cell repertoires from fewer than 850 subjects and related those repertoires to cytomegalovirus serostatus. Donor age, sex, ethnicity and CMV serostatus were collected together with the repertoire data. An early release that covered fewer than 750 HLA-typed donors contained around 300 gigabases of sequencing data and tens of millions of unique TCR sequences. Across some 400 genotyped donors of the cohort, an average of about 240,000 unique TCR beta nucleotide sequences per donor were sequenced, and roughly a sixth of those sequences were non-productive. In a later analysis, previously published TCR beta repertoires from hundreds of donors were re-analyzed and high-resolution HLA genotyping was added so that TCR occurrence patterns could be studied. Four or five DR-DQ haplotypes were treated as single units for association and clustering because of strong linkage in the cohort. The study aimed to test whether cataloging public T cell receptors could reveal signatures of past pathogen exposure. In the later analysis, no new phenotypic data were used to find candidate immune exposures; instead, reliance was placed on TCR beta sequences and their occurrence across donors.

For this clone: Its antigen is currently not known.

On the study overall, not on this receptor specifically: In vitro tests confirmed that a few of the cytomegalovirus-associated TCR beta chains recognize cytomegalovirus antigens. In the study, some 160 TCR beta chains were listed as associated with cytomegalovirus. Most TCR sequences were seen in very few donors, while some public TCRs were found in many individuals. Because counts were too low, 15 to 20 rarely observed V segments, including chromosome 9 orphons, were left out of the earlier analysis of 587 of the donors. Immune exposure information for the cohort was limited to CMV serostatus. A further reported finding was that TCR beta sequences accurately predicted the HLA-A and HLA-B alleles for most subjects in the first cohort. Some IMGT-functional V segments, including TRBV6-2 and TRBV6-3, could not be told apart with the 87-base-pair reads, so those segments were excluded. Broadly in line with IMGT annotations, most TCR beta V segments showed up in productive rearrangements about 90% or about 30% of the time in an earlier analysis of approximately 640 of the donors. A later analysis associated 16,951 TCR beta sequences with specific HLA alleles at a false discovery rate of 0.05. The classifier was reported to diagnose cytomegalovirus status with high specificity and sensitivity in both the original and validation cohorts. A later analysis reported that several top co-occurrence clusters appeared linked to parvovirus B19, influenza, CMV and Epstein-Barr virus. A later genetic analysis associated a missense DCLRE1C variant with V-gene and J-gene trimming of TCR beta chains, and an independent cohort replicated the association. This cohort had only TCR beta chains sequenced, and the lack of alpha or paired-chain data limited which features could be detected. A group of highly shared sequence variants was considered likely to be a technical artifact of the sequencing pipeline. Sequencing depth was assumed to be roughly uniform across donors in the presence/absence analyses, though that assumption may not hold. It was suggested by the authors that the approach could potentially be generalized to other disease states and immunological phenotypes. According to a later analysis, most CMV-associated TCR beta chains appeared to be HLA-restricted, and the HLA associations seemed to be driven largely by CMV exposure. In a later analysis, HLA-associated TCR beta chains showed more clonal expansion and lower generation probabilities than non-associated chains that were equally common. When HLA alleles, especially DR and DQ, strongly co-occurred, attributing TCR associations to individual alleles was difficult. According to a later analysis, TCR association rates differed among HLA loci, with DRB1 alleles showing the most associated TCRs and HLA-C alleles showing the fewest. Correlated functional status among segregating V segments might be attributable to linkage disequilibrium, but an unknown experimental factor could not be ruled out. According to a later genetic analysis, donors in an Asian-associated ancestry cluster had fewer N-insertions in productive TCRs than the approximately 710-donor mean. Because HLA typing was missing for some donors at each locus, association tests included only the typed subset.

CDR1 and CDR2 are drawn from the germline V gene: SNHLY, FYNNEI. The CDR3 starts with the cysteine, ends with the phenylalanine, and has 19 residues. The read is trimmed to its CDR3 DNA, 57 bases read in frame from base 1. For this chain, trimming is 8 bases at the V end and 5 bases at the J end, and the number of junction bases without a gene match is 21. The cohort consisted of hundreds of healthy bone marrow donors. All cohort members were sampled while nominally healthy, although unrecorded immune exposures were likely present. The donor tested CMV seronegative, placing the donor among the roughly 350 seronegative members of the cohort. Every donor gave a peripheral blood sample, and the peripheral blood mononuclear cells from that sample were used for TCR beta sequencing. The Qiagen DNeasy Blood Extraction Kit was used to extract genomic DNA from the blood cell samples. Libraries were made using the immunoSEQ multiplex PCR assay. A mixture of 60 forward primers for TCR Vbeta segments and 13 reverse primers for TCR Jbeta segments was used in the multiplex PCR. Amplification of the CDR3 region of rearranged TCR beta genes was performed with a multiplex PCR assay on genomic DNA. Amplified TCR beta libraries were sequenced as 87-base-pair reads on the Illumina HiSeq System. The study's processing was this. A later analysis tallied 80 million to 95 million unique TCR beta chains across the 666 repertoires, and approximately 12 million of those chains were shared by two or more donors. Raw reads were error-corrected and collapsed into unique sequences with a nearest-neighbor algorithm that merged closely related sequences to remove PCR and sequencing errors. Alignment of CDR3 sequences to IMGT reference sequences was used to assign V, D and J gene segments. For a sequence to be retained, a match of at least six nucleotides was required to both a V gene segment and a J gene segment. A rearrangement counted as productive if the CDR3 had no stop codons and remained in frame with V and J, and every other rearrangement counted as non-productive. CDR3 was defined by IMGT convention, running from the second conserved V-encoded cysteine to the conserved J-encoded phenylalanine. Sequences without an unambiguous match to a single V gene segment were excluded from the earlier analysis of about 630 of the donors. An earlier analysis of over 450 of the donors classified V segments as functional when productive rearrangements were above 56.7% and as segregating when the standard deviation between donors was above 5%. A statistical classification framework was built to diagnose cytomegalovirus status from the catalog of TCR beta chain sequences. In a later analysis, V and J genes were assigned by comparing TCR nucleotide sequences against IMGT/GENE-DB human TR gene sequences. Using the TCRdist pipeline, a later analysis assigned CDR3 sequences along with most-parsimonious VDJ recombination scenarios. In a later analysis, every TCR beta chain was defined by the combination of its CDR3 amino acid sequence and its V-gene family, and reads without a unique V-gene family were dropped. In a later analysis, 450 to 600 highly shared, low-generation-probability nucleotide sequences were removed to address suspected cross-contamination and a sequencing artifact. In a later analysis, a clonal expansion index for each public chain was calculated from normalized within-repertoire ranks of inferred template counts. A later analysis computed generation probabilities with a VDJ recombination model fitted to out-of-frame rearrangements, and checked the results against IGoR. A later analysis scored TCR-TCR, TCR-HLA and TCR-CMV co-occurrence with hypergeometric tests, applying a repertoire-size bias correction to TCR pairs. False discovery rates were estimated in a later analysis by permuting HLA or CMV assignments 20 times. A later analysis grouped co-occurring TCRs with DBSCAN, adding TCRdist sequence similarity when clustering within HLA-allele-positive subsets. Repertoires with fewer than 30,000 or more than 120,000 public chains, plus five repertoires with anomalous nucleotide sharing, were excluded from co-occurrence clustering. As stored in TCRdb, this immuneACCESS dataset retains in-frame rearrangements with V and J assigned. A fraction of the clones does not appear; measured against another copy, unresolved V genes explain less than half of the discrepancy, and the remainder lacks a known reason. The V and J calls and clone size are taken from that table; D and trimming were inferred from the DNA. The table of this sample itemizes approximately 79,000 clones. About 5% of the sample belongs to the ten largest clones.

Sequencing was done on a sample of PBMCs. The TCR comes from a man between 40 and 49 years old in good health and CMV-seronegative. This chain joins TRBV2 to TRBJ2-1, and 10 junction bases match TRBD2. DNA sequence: TGTGCCAGCGGCCGGACTAGCGGAACACTCGGGAATATCGACAATGAGCAGTTCTTC. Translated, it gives CASGRTSGTLGNIDNEQFF.